This entry describes one T cell receptor beta chain. The record originates from a study of blood T cell repertoires in COVID-19. Study context: Sites in the United States, Italy and Spain provided acute and convalescent COVID-19 samples. Sources were T cells, B-cell-depleted T cells, or PBMCs; the material itself was cDNA or gDNA.

The germline V and J ends were trimmed by 5 bases and 4 bases, with 15 bases remaining between them. The germline V gene encodes CDR1 SNHLY and CDR2 FYNNEI. The CDR3 is 14 residues long. In the authors' methods: Reference gene primer amplification yielded estimated nucleated cell counts. Method: immunoSEQ multiplex PCR; TCRdb's copy keeps in-frame clones and lacks some. V, J and clone size derive from that table, while D and trimming were established from the DNA sequence. The data contain 110,000 or so clones, 80% to 90% of them seen just once; the ten biggest clones take up about 7.4%. This clonotype was sampled from a man between 65 and 80 years old who had recovered from COVID-19. Sample: peripheral blood. This rearrangement joins TRBV2 to TRBJ2-7; D is possibly TRBD2 (6 bases). The CDR3 reads CASSTGRGLYEQYF. In DNA, the CDR3 is TGTGCCAGCAGTACCGGACGGGGACTTTACGAGCAGTACTTC.